A selection of T cell receptor beta chains follows, all from one sample in a study of T cells after yellow fever vaccination. TCRdb analysed the 5' RACE reads with MiXCR anew, one entry per CDR3 protein. This sample has tens of thousands of distinct CDR3 sequences, with around 7% found just once. The material was CD8+ T cells sorted from PBMCs, obtained on the day of the yellow fever booster vaccination. The source is a man aged 25-45 years who received the YFV17D yellow fever vaccine. CDR3s include the opening cysteine and the closing phenylalanine or tryptophan. The D gene is left open where the match is weak. Clone size appears in some rows only: once, few, many, or a class for an expanded clone.

j_gene: TRBJ2-7; d_gene: NA; abundance: many; v_gene: TRBV7-8; CDR3aa: CASSLGGDGYEQYF; CDR3nt: TGTGCCAGCAGCTTGGGGGGAGATGGGTACGAGCAGTACTTC
j_gene: TRBJ2-7; d_gene: NA; abundance: few; v_gene: TRBV29-1; CDR3aa: CSVGAEYVEQYF; CDR3nt: TGCAGCGTTGGGGCGGAATACGTGGAGCAGTACTTC
j_gene: TRBJ2-2; d_gene: NA; abundance: many; v_gene: TRBV7-6; CDR3aa: CASSLALQGYTGELFF; CDR3nt: TGTGCCAGCAGCTTAGCGTTGCAGGGTTACACCGGGGAGCTGTTTTTT
j_gene: TRBJ2-1; d_gene: NA; abundance: NA; v_gene: TRBV30; CDR3aa: CASEGLFF; CDR3nt: TGTGCCTCCGAAGGGCTGTTCTTC
j_gene: TRBJ2-1; d_gene: NA; abundance: NA; v_gene: TRBV9; CDR3aa: CASSENRDNEQFF; CDR3nt: TGTGCCAGCAGCGAGAACAGGGACAATGAGCAGTTCTTC
j_gene: TRBJ2-7; d_gene: NA; abundance: few; v_gene: TRBV20-1; CDR3aa: CSARDKASVSYEQYF; CDR3nt: TGCAGTGCTAGAGATAAAGCTAGCGTTTCCTACGAGCAGTACTTC
j_gene: TRBJ1-2; d_gene: TRBD1; abundance: NA; v_gene: TRBV7-8; CDR3aa: CASSTTGGDGYTF; CDR3nt: TGTGCCAGCAGCACAACAGGGGGCGATGGCTACACCTTC
j_gene: TRBJ2-5; d_gene: NA; abundance: many; v_gene: TRBV28; CDR3aa: CASSPQNQETQYF; CDR3nt: TGTGCCAGCAGTCCTCAAAACCAAGAGACCCAGTACTTC
j_gene: TRBJ2-5; d_gene: NA; abundance: many; v_gene: TRBV18; CDR3aa: CASSPAGETQYF; CDR3nt: TGTGCCAGCTCACCGGCGGGAGAGACCCAGTACTTC
j_gene: TRBJ2-1; d_gene: NA; abundance: few; v_gene: TRBV11-2; CDR3aa: CASSLTREDPGEQFF; CDR3nt: TGTGCCAGCAGCTTAACGCGGGAAGACCCAGGTGAGCAGTTCTTC
j_gene: TRBJ2-2; d_gene: TRBD2; abundance: many; v_gene: TRBV2; CDR3aa: CASSEEAGIGELFF; CDR3nt: TGTGCCAGCAGTGAGGAAGCGGGAATCGGGGAGCTGTTTTTT
j_gene: TRBJ2-1; d_gene: TRBD2; abundance: NA; v_gene: TRBV15; CDR3aa: CATSREGGGRVGFF; CDR3nt: TGTGCCACCAGCAGAGAAGGGGGCGGGAGGGTCGGGTTCTTC
j_gene: TRBJ2-5; d_gene: NA; abundance: many; v_gene: TRBV6-1; CDR3aa: CASSGDYQETQYF; CDR3nt: TGTGCCAGCAGTGGTGACTACCAAGAGACCCAGTACTTC
j_gene: TRBJ2-7; d_gene: NA; abundance: many; v_gene: TRBV6-5; CDR3aa: CASSQRGGDTSYEQYF; CDR3nt: TGTGCCAGCTCCCAACGGGGCGGGGACACTTCCTACGAGCAGTACTTC
j_gene: TRBJ2-5; d_gene: NA; abundance: many; v_gene: TRBV7-9; CDR3aa: CAAETETEETQYF; CDR3nt: TGTGCCGCGGAGACGGAGACTGAAGAGACCCAGTACTTC
j_gene: TRBJ2-5; d_gene: NA; abundance: few; v_gene: TRBV4-3; CDR3aa: CASSQGPGLQETQYF; CDR3nt: TGCGCCAGCAGCCAAGGACCGGGACTTCAAGAGACCCAGTACTTC
j_gene: TRBJ2-1; d_gene: TRBD1; abundance: many; v_gene: TRBV7-2; CDR3aa: CASSPTGQGTYNEQFF; CDR3nt: TGTGCCAGCAGCCCAACCGGACAGGGCACCTACAATGAGCAGTTCTTC
j_gene: TRBJ2-1; d_gene: TRBD2; abundance: many; v_gene: TRBV7-9; CDR3aa: CASSYPGLAHNEQFF; CDR3nt: TGTGCCAGCAGCTACCCGGGACTAGCGCACAATGAGCAGTTCTTC
j_gene: TRBJ2-2; d_gene: TRBD2; abundance: NA; v_gene: TRBV11-2; CDR3aa: CASSLGTSGTGELFF; CDR3nt: TGTGCCAGCAGCCTTGGGACTAGCGGGACCGGGGAGCTGTTTTTT
j_gene: TRBJ2-2; d_gene: NA; abundance: NA; v_gene: TRBV3-1; CDR3aa: CASRPNPQGTGDLFF; CDR3nt: TGTGCCAGCAGACCAAACCCCCAGGGGACCGGGGACCTGTTTTTT
j_gene: TRBJ2-5; d_gene: NA; abundance: few; v_gene: TRBV28; CDR3aa: CASSEPGPLGETQYF; CDR3nt: TGTGCCAGCAGTGAACCGGGACCCCTAGGGGAGACCCAGTACTTC
j_gene: TRBJ2-7; d_gene: NA; abundance: NA; v_gene: TRBV5-4; CDR3aa: CASSYGQAYEQYF; CDR3nt: TGTGCCAGCAGCTACGGACAAGCCTACGAGCAGTACTTC
j_gene: TRBJ2-7; d_gene: TRBD2; abundance: few; v_gene: TRBV5-1; CDR3aa: CASYPGGASHEQYF; CDR3nt: TGCGCCAGCTACCCGGGGGGGGCGTCCCACGAGCAGTACTTC
j_gene: TRBJ2-1; d_gene: NA; abundance: many; v_gene: TRBV3-1; CDR3aa: CASSQEGASGNNEQFF; CDR3nt: TGTGCCAGCAGCCAAGAGGGGGCTAGCGGCAACAATGAGCAGTTCTTC
j_gene: TRBJ2-7; d_gene: TRBD1; abundance: NA; v_gene: TRBV29-1; CDR3aa: CSSTGTGDHEQYF; CDR3nt: TGCAGCTCAACCGGGACAGGGGACCACGAGCAGTACTTC
j_gene: TRBJ2-1; d_gene: NA; abundance: NA; v_gene: TRBV7-9; CDR3aa: CASSPRENYNEQFF; CDR3nt: TGTGCCAGCAGCCCTCGGGAAAACTACAATGAGCAGTTCTTC
j_gene: TRBJ2-1; d_gene: TRBD2; abundance: few; v_gene: TRBV6-2/TRBV6-3; CDR3aa: CASSYSGLAGIYSSYNEQFF; CDR3nt: TGTGCCAGCAGTTACTCGGGACTAGCGGGGATATATAGCTCCTACAATGAGCAGTTCTTC
j_gene: TRBJ2-7; d_gene: TRBD1; abundance: NA; v_gene: TRBV19; CDR3aa: CASSPRDRGPSEQYF; CDR3nt: TGTGCCAGTAGTCCGAGGGACAGGGGGCCGTCCGAGCAGTACTTC
j_gene: TRBJ2-5; d_gene: TRBD2; abundance: few; v_gene: TRBV5-6; CDR3aa: CASSLVTSRWQAQYF; CDR3nt: TGTGCCAGCAGCTTGGTGACTAGCAGATGGCAGGCCCAGTACTTC
j_gene: TRBJ2-7; d_gene: NA; abundance: many; v_gene: TRBV10-2; CDR3aa: CASSEGPQGEQYF; CDR3nt: TGCGCCAGCAGTGAGGGGCCCCAGGGCGAGCAGTACTTC
j_gene: TRBJ1-1; d_gene: NA; abundance: many; v_gene: TRBV6-5; CDR3aa: CASSYDGSAFF; CDR3nt: TGTGCCAGCAGTTACGATGGGTCAGCTTTCTTT
j_gene: TRBJ2-1; d_gene: NA; abundance: NA; v_gene: TRBV21-1; CDR3aa: CASSAPSTLEGEQFF; CDR3nt: TGTGCCAGCAGCGCACCCTCCACACTAGAGGGTGAGCAGTTCTTC
j_gene: TRBJ1-4; d_gene: NA; abundance: NA; v_gene: TRBV9; CDR3aa: CASSLEGGENEKLFF; CDR3nt: TGTGCCAGCAGCCTAGAGGGTGGGGAAAATGAAAAACTGTTTTTT
j_gene: TRBJ2-1; d_gene: NA; abundance: NA; v_gene: TRBV12-3/TRBV12-4; CDR3aa: CASGLFSSHTFF; CDR3nt: TGTGCCAGCGGTCTTTTTAGCTCCCATACGTTCTTC
j_gene: TRBJ2-7; d_gene: NA; abundance: many; v_gene: TRBV10-3; CDR3aa: CAIRADSYEQYF; CDR3nt: TGTGCCATCAGAGCGGACAGCTACGAGCAGTACTTC
j_gene: TRBJ2-2; d_gene: NA; abundance: many; v_gene: TRBV7-9; CDR3aa: CASSLPVVEGTGELFF; CDR3nt: TGTGCCAGCAGCTTACCCGTGGTGGAGGGCACCGGGGAGCTGTTTTTT
j_gene: TRBJ1-5; d_gene: NA; abundance: few; v_gene: TRBV11-2; CDR3aa: CASSLGFRQPQHF; CDR3nt: TGTGCCAGCAGCCTGGGGTTTCGCCAGCCCCAGCATTTT
j_gene: TRBJ2-7; d_gene: TRBD1; abundance: NA; v_gene: TRBV20-1; CDR3aa: CSARDFSGQGMGEQYF; CDR3nt: TGCAGTGCTAGAGATTTTAGTGGACAGGGGATGGGCGAGCAGTACTTC
j_gene: TRBJ1-2; d_gene: TRBD1; abundance: NA; v_gene: TRBV10-3; CDR3aa: CAISEGQGGYYGYTF; CDR3nt: TGTGCCATCAGTGAGGGACAGGGAGGTTACTATGGCTACACCTTC
j_gene: TRBJ1-1; d_gene: NA; abundance: many; v_gene: TRBV5-1; CDR3aa: CASSLLGGATEAFF; CDR3nt: TGCGCCAGCAGCTTGTTAGGGGGGGCCACTGAAGCTTTCTTT
j_gene: TRBJ2-4; d_gene: TRBD1; abundance: NA; v_gene: TRBV7-9; CDR3aa: CASSLLKSDRGSF; CDR3nt: TGTGCCAGCAGCCTACTAAAGAGTGACAGGGGATCCTTC
j_gene: TRBJ2-7; d_gene: TRBD1; abundance: NA; v_gene: TRBV5-1; CDR3aa: CASSVGQGTAYEQYF; CDR3nt: TGCGCCAGCAGCGTGGGACAGGGGACTGCCTACGAGCAGTACTTC
j_gene: TRBJ2-7; d_gene: TRBD2; abundance: NA; v_gene: TRBV4-3; CDR3aa: CASSQLAGGPGEQYF; CDR3nt: TGCGCCAGCAGCCAACTAGCGGGAGGGCCTGGGGAGCAGTACTTC
j_gene: TRBJ2-2; d_gene: TRBD2; abundance: many; v_gene: TRBV7-2; CDR3aa: CASAGGGLAGSLNTGELFF; CDR3nt: TGTGCCAGCGCGGGGGGGGGACTAGCGGGATCCCTTAACACCGGGGAGCTGTTTTTT
j_gene: TRBJ2-3; d_gene: TRBD1; abundance: NA; v_gene: TRBV27; CDR3aa: CASSLWSGTGVDTQYF; CDR3nt: TGTGCCAGCAGTTTATGGAGCGGGACAGGGGTTGATACGCAGTATTTT
j_gene: TRBJ2-1; d_gene: TRBD2; abundance: few; v_gene: TRBV15; CDR3aa: CATSTTAGTSISNEQFF; CDR3nt: TGTGCCACCAGCACCACCGCCGGGACTAGCATCTCAAATGAGCAGTTCTTC
j_gene: TRBJ2-5; d_gene: TRBD1; abundance: many; v_gene: TRBV27; CDR3aa: CASSPWTGGEETQYF; CDR3nt: TGTGCCAGCAGTCCGTGGACAGGGGGCGAGGAGACCCAGTACTTC
j_gene: TRBJ2-1; d_gene: TRBD2; abundance: many; v_gene: TRBV7-7; CDR3aa: CASSPGTSGSGNEQFF; CDR3nt: TGTGCCAGCAGTCCCGGGACTAGCGGGAGCGGCAATGAGCAGTTCTTC
j_gene: TRBJ2-7; d_gene: NA; abundance: many; v_gene: TRBV10-3; CDR3aa: CAISGLQGSRAYEQYF; CDR3nt: TGTGCCATCAGTGGTTTACAGGGCTCACGGGCCTACGAGCAGTACTTC
j_gene: TRBJ2-1; d_gene: NA; abundance: few; v_gene: TRBV13; CDR3aa: CASSFQNLPGNEQFF; CDR3nt: TGTGCCAGCAGCTTTCAGAACCTGCCGGGGAATGAGCAGTTCTTC
j_gene: TRBJ2-1; d_gene: TRBD2; abundance: NA; v_gene: TRBV14; CDR3aa: CASSHGTSGRASYNEQFF; CDR3nt: TGTGCCAGCAGCCACGGGACTAGCGGGAGGGCCTCCTACAATGAGCAGTTCTTC
j_gene: TRBJ2-1; d_gene: TRBD2; abundance: few; v_gene: TRBV11-1; CDR3aa: CASSLEWASGIAVEQFF; CDR3nt: TGTGCCAGCAGCTTAGAATGGGCTAGCGGGATCGCGGTTGAGCAGTTCTTC
j_gene: TRBJ2-2; d_gene: NA; abundance: NA; v_gene: TRBV29-1; CDR3aa: CSVVDTGELFF; CDR3nt: TGCAGCGTTGTGGACACCGGGGAGCTGTTTTTT
j_gene: TRBJ2-7; d_gene: NA; abundance: many; v_gene: TRBV12-3/TRBV12-4; CDR3aa: CASSLGIYEQYF; CDR3nt: TGTGCCAGCAGTCTAGGGATATACGAGCAGTATTTC
j_gene: TRBJ2-1; d_gene: TRBD2; abundance: NA; v_gene: TRBV4-3; CDR3aa: CASSQGTSSYNEQFF; CDR3nt: TGCGCCAGCAGCCAAGGGACTAGCTCCTACAATGAGCAGTTCTTC
j_gene: TRBJ1-2; d_gene: TRBD1; abundance: few; v_gene: TRBV7-2; CDR3aa: CASSYGVEGAGGYTF; CDR3nt: TGTGCCAGCAGCTACGGGGTTGAGGGGGCAGGCGGCTACACCTTC
j_gene: TRBJ2-7; d_gene: TRBD2; abundance: many; v_gene: TRBV29-1; CDR3aa: CSVSSGRYEQYF; CDR3nt: TGCAGCGTTAGTAGCGGGAGATACGAGCAGTACTTC